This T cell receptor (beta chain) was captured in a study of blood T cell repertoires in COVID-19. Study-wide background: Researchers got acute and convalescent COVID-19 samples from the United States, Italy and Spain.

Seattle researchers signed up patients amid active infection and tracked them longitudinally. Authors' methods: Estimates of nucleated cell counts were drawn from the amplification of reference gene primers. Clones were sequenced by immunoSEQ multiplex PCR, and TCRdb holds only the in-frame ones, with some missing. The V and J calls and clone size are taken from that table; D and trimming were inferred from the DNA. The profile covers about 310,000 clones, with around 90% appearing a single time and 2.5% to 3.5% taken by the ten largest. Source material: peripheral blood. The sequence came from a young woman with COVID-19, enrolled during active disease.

This CDR3 reads CASSESDRLVYGYTF. Written as DNA, the CDR3 is TGTGCCAGCAGTGAATCGGACAGGCTCGTCTATGGCTACACCTTC. V usage is TRBV2 and J usage is TRBJ1-2; the match to TRBD1 covers 7 bases. The CDR3 extends over 15 amino acids. From germline, CDR1 is SNHLY and CDR2 FYNNEI. The ends lost 2 bases at V and 4 bases at J; junction bases unmatched: 7.